This section outlines one TCR beta chain sequence together with its context. Its antigen is not identified. The data stem from a study of cytomegalovirus exposure and HLA in healthy donors. This CDR3 spans 13 amino acids. The germline V gene has CDR1 LNHDA and CDR2 SQIVND (reference sequence). Between the trimmed V and J ends, which lost 10 bases and 5 bases, there was a span of 17 bases. Findings of the study overall: Cytomegalovirus-associated TCR beta chains were listed, numbering 150 to 200. In a later analysis, a missense DCLRE1C variant was linked to TCR beta V- and J-gene trimming. Later work showed greater clonal expansion in HLA-associated TCR beta chains than in equally common others.

Every donor was a healthy person donating bone marrow. PCR employed 60 Vbeta and 13 Jbeta primers. Some clones are missing from TCRdb's copy, which holds only in-frame ones; the method was immunoSEQ multiplex PCR. This sample carries approximately 110,000 clones, about 73% of them seen once, and the ten largest clones take around 4.2%. The clonotype comes from a woman aged 45-60 years in good health and CMV-seropositive. Sample: PBMCs. The gene calls are TRBV19 and TRBJ1-2; no definite D call. CDR3 coding DNA: TGTGCCACCACTCTTTTTGAGGGATATGGCTACACCTTC. It is translated as CATTLFEGYGYTF.